These 25 T cell receptor beta chains were all obtained from the same sample, sequenced in a study of control samples from healthy donors and cancer patients. Using immunoSEQ multiplex PCR, the repertoire was profiled, and TCRdb retains in-frame clones only, with some absent. The sample contains 52,000 or so clones, around 95% of which appear only once. What was sequenced was blood. Receptor source: a man in his thirties or forties in good health.

This clone was seen a single time. This chain joins TRBV5-1 and TRBJ2-5, with TRBD2 matching 11 bases. CDR3 size: 17 residues. CDR1 and CDR2 from the germline V gene are SGHRS and YFSETQ. J lost 1 base, V lost 0 bases, and 5 bases had no gene match. CDR3 loop: CASSLALAGGPQETQYF. The CDR3 nucleotides read TGCGCCAGCAGCTTGGCTCTAGCGGGGGGCCCCCAAGAGACCCAGTACTTC.

This clone was counted between two and nine times. The chain uses TRBV1 and TRBJ1-5. TRBV1 is given as a pseudogene. CDR3 length: 18 amino acids. CDR3 sequence: CTSSQDSGGPRGNQPQHF. The CDR3 DNA reads as TGCACCAGCAGCCAAGATTCGGGGGGCCCCCGGGGCAATCAGCCCCAGCATTTT.

The chain recombines TRBV6-6 with TRBJ1-4, with D maybe TRBD1 (6 bases). The germline V and J ends were trimmed by 6 bases and 0 bases, with 23 bases remaining between them. CDR3 length: 19 amino acids. Per germline, CDR1 MNHNY and CDR2 SVGAGI (reference sequence). CDR3 nucleotides: TGTGCCAGCAGCTACGCCCCTACTACCTCAGGGGCAACTAATGAAAAACTGTTTTTT. Translating gives CASSYAPTTSGATNEKLFF.

The V gene is TRBV11-2, the J gene TRBJ2-7; possibly TRBD1 or TRBD2 for D (5 bases each). The V end was cut by 5 bases, the J end by 7 bases, with 15 bases between. Germline values: CDR1 SGHAT, CDR2 FQNNGV. CDR3 size: 13 residues. In DNA form, the CDR3 reads TGTGCCAGCAGCATCGGGACCTCCTGGGAGCAGTACTTC. Translating it yields CASSIGTSWEQYF.

This chain uses TRBV6-5 with TRBJ1-1; D may be TRBD1 (6 bases). This CDR3 is 13 amino acids long. V lost 8 bases and J 6 bases, leaving 16 bases between the germline ends. The germline gives CDR1 MNHEY, CDR2 SVGAGI. CDR3 region: CASRTGEGAEAFF. DNA for the CDR3: TGTGCCAGCCGAACGGGCGAGGGGGCTGAAGCTTTCTTT.

The rearrangement uses TRBV5-1 and TRBJ2-3, with 10 nucleotides matching TRBD2. Germline V CDR1 and CDR2: SGHRS, YFSETQ. The length of the CDR3 is 17 residues. The V gene end was trimmed by 2 bases and the J gene end by 6 bases; junction bases not matched to a gene: 12. CDR3 region: CASSLNQAGGPGDTQYF. The DNA for the CDR3 is TGCGCCAGCAGCTTAAACCAAGCGGGAGGGCCTGGGGATACGCAGTATTTT.

V usage is TRBV7-9 and J usage is TRBJ1-1, with D unresolved. Germline V lookup: CDR1 SEHNR, CDR2 FQNEAQ (reference sequence). There are 15 residues in the CDR3. Trimming removed 4 bases from V and 5 bases from J, with 17 bases in between. The CDR3 loop reads CASSSGSHSGTEAFF. In nucleotides, the CDR3 is TGTGCCAGCAGCTCCGGCTCCCATAGCGGGACTGAAGCTTTCTTT.

DNA for the CDR3: TGTGCCAGCAGTTACGCGACGAGCAATGAAGCTTTCTTT. Protein: CASSYATSNEAFF. This rearrangement joins TRBV6-5 to TRBJ1-1, with D hard to call. Trimming cost V 2 bases and J 7 bases, with 11 bases left between them. Germline values: CDR1 MNHEY, CDR2 SVGAGI. CDR3 size: 13 residues.

The CDR3 DNA sequence: TGTGCCAGCAGTCTAGGGGGCCCCTCTGGAAACACCATATATTTT. Translation gives CASSLGGPSGNTIYF. The chain employs TRBV6-5 and TRBJ1-3; 7 nucleotides match TRBD1. The CDR3 runs 15 residues. The V gene end was trimmed by 5 bases and the J gene end by 0 bases; junction bases not matched to a gene: 4. Germline CDR1 and CDR2: MNHEY and SVGAGI.

The chain's CDR3 is CASSTPGTGNYGYTF. In nucleotides, the CDR3 is TGTGCCAGCAGTACACCAGGGACAGGCAACTATGGCTACACCTTC. This chain connects TRBV28 to TRBJ1-2; 8 bases fit TRBD1. The CDR3 loop spans 15 amino acids. The trim removed 5 bases at V and 2 bases at J, leaving 7 bases unmatched. Germline values: CDR1 MDHEN, CDR2 SYDVKM.

This chain connects TRBV11-1 to TRBJ1-1, with D perhaps TRBD1 (5 bases). Germline assignment: CDR1 SGHAT and CDR2 FQDESV (reference sequence). The CDR3 is 14 residues long. V was clipped by 4 bases and J by 4 bases, with 13 bases between them. The CDR3 region is CASSSLGPITEAFF. DNA for the CDR3: TGTGCCAGCAGCTCCTTGGGACCGATCACTGAAGCTTTCTTT.

The chain employs TRBV4-3 and TRBJ1-1; no clear D. The germline V and J ends were trimmed by 3 bases and 4 bases, with 15 bases remaining between them. The CDR3 sequence is 15 residues long. Per the germline V gene, CDR1 is LGHNA and CDR2 is YSLEER. The chain's CDR3 is CASSQVGREATEAFF. The CDR3 coding sequence is TGCGCCAGCAGCCAGGTCGGGCGGGAGGCCACTGAAGCTTTCTTT.

The V call is TRBV11-2, the J call TRBJ1-5, with TRBD1 identical over 9 bases. The J segment lost 6 bases and the V segment lost 4 bases, leaving 4 bases of the junction unmatched. This CDR3 is built from 14 residues. The germline gives CDR1 SGHAT, CDR2 FQNNGV. The CDR3 loop reads CASSYDRGIQPQHF. The CDR3 nucleotides read TGTGCCAGCAGCTATGACAGGGGGATTCAGCCCCAGCATTTT.

This clone came up a few times. The chain has TRBV7-2 and TRBJ2-1; D remains unclear. CDR1 SGHTA and CDR2 FQGNSA come from the germline V gene. CDR3 size: 10 residues. V was cut by 6 bases and J by 15 bases, with 12 bases left in between. DNA of the CDR3: TGTGCCAGCAGTTCTCCCGAATGGTTCTTC. It specifies CASSSPEWFF.

In its sample, this clone was seen a few times. The chain couples TRBV5-7 to TRBJ2-5; 8 bases are shared with TRBD1. TRBV5-7 is reported as an ORF; its role is uncertain. This CDR3 comprises 13 residues. V lost 4 bases, J lost 5 bases, and 4 bases stayed unmatched. The CDR3 sequence: CASSPGGLETQYF. The CDR3 DNA sequence: TGTGCCAGCAGCCCAGGGGGCTTGGAGACCCAGTACTTC.

The chain joins TRBV25-1 to TRBJ2-7; D possibly uses TRBD1 or TRBD2 (5 bases each). V lost 8 bases, J lost 3 bases, and 11 bases lay in between. From germline, CDR1 is MGHDK and CDR2 SYGVNS. There are 12 residues in the CDR3. CDR3 in DNA: TGTGCCAGCGCCGTGGGGGTCTACGAGCAGTACTTC. Protein: CASAVGVYEQYF.

V is TRBV30 and J is TRBJ1-6; perhaps TRBD1 as D (5 bases). In germline, CDR1 is GTSNPN, CDR2 SVGIG (reference sequence). V was pared by 0 bases and J by 8 bases, with 11 bases between. The length of the CDR3 is 14 residues. CDR3 sequence reads: CAWSVGGWDSPLHF. CDR3 bases: TGTGCCTGGAGTGTTGGGGGGTGGGATTCACCCCTCCACTTT.

The V and J genes are TRBV30 and TRBJ2-7; D may be TRBD2 (7 bases). CDR3 length: 14 residues. Germline assignment: CDR1 GTSNPN and CDR2 SVGIG (reference sequence). Trimming shortened V by 5 bases and J by 1 base, and 15 bases separated the two germline ends. As DNA, the CDR3 is TGTGCCTGGGGGAGGGGGGGGAGTTCCTACGAGCAGTACTTC. It specifies CAWGRGGSSYEQYF.

This chain uses TRBV15 with TRBJ1-4; D possibly corresponds to TRBD1 (6 bases). The germline gives CDR1 LNHNV, CDR2 YYDKDF (reference sequence). Deletions cut 0 bases from V and 11 bases from J, with 10 bases between. The CDR3 has 13 amino acids. CDR3 DNA: TGTGCCACCAGCAGAGATGGGGGGGCGAAACTGTTTTTT. Its protein product is CATSRDGGAKLFF.

This clone appeared once. J is TRBJ2-1 and V is TRBV9; 8 bases align to TRBD1. With 0 bases clipped from V and 10 bases from J, the junction kept 6 bases outside the gene matches. This CDR3 has 14 residues. Germline V lookup: CDR1 SGDLS, CDR2 YYNGEE. The CDR3 region has the DNA TGTGCCAGCAGCGTAGAGGGACAGGCGCTGGAGCAGTTCTTC. Protein product: CASSVEGQALEQFF.

The chain is built from TRBV4-2 and TRBJ2-5, with a tentative D call TRBD2 (6 bases). CDR3 length equals 16 residues. CDR1 and CDR2 from the germline V gene are LGHNA and YNFKEQ. Trimming took off 1 base at V and 2 bases at J, with 14 bases between the two ends. This chain's CDR3 is CASSQGGGRTQETQYF. CDR3 bases: TGTGCCAGCAGCCAAGGAGGAGGGAGGACTCAAGAGACCCAGTACTTC.

The chain couples TRBV2 to TRBJ2-2; 10 bases match TRBD1. The V segment lost 4 bases and the J segment 6 bases; nucleotides outside the gene matches: 5. The CDR3 has 15 residues. CDR1 is SNHLY, CDR2 FYNNEI, per germline. Here the CDR3 DNA reads TGTGCCAGCAGTGTTGGGACAGGGGTGTCCGGGGAGCTGTTTTTT. Its protein product is CASSVGTGVSGELFF.

The chain couples TRBV5-5 to TRBJ2-4; perhaps TRBD2 as D (5 bases). The germline V gene encodes CDR1 SGHKS and CDR2 YYEKEE (reference sequence). Trimming pared 4 bases from V and 0 bases from J, leaving 14 bases between. The CDR3 has 16 residues. CDR3 nucleotides: TGTGCCAGCAGCCCAAGCGGTACTCTAGCCAAAAACATTCAGTACTTC. Translated: CASSPSGTLAKNIQYF.

V usage is TRBV2 and J usage is TRBJ2-1; the match to TRBD1 covers 7 bases. The CDR3 consists of 13 residues. CDR1 is SNHLY, CDR2 FYNNEI, per germline. J was trimmed by 5 bases and V by 6 bases; bases with no gene match: 4. The CDR3 loop is CASSRDSDNEQFF. CDR3 nucleotide sequence: TGTGCCAGCAGCCGGGACAGCGACAATGAGCAGTTCTTC.

A single count supports this clone. This chain uses TRBV6-2 or TRBV6-3 with TRBJ2-3; D is possibly TRBD2 (6 bases). V was cut by 3 bases and J by 0 bases, with 16 bases left in between. Germline CDR1 and CDR2: MNHEY and SVGEGT. CDR3 length: 17 amino acids. The CDR3 is CASSYSGLVSSTDTQYF. The CDR3 nucleotides read TGTGCCAGCAGTTATTCGGGACTTGTCTCTAGCACAGATACGCAGTATTTT.